This T cell receptor beta chain was identified in a study of Graves' ophthalmopathy and Graves' hyperthyroidism. Study conclusions and caveats: Blood repertoires reportedly contained most expanded thyroid clonotypes above 0.001 frequency.

This clonotype appeared many times. The antigen is not known. Germline lookup yields CDR1 DFQATT and CDR2 SNEGSKA (reference sequence). The CDR3 is 14 amino acids. Trimming took off 6 bases at V and 0 bases at J, with 11 bases between the two ends. Transcripts of RNA were the source for amplifying TCR beta CDR3 regions. After a first-round RT-PCR with HTBI primers, a second-round multiplex PCR was run. In TCRdb, the multiplex PCR reads were re-called with MiXCR into one record per CDR3 protein. The sample carries about 500,000 distinct CDR3 sequences, 13% to 15% recorded once. Ophthalmopathy cases showed moderate-to-severe activity, scoring CAS ≥3 and NOSPECS ≥4, with duration under 3 months.

The receptor's source is a woman between 25 and 40 years old with Graves' ophthalmopathy. The rearrangement links TRBV20-1 to TRBJ2-2; D is undetermined. Material for sequencing was blood. The CDR3 region has the DNA TGCAGTGCCCAAGATAGGGCGAACACCGGGGAGCTGTTTTTT. This translates into CSAQDRANTGELFF.